What follows are 27 T cell receptor beta chains derived from one specimen sequenced in a study of blood T cell repertoires in COVID-19. Generated by immunoSEQ multiplex PCR, the TCRdb table keeps only in-frame clones and is missing some. The repertoire holds some 170,000 clones, 87% seen once, with roughly 3.9% in the top ten. Sequencing was carried out using peripheral blood. These receptors came from a woman in her fifties or sixties who had recovered from COVID-19.

This clone occurred once. The rearrangement joins TRBV28 to TRBJ1-2; 8 positions match TRBD1. Germline V gene data show CDR1 as MDHEN and CDR2 as SYDVKM. The CDR3 contains 15 residues. V lost 5 bases and J lost 4; bases outside the gene matches: 9. The CDR3 region is CASSPRTGRSYGYTF. CDR3 bases: TGTGCCAGCAGTCCAAGGACAGGGCGAAGCTATGGCTACACCTTC.

This chain connects TRBV9 to TRBJ2-2; 7 nucleotides agree with TRBD2. The V and J ends lost 0 bases and 4 bases, in that order; junction bases with no gene match: 9. The CDR3 has 17 residues. Per the germline V gene, CDR1 is SGDLS and CDR2 is YYNGEE. The CDR3 DNA reads TGTGCCAGCAGCGTAGCCCCGGGGGGTAGCGGCACCGGGGAGCTGTTTTTT. It translates to CASSVAPGGSGTGELFF. The full variable domain, completed using reference TRBV9 and TRBJ2-2, is DSGVTQTPKHLITATGQRVTLRCSPRSGDLSVYWYQQSLDQGLQFLIQYYNGEERAKGNILERFSAQQFPDLHSELNLSSLELGDSALYFCASSVAPGGSGTGELFFGEGSRLTVL.

This clone came up once. The chain carries TRBV2 and TRBJ1-1, with 8 bases that match TRBD1. The CDR3 sequence is 15 residues long. Looked up from germline, CDR1 is SNHLY and CDR2 is FYNNEI. The V gene end was trimmed by 8 bases and the J gene end by 3 bases; junction bases not matched to a gene: 11. The CDR3 DNA reads TGTGCCAGCGGGGGTCGAGGGGGACAGGACACTGAAGCTTTCTTT. The encoded protein is CASGGRGGQDTEAFF.

V is TRBV6-5 and J is TRBJ2-7; 8 positions match TRBD2. With V trimmed by 7 bases and J by 3 bases, 5 bases remained unmatched. The CDR3 spans 13 residues. Germline assignment: CDR1 MNHEY and CDR2 SVGAGI. Written as DNA, the CDR3 is TGTGCCAGCATGGCGGGGGGAAACTACGAGCAGTACTTC. This codes for CASMAGGNYEQYF.

This clone appeared once. This rearrangement joins TRBV9 to TRBJ1-1; no clear D. Per the germline V gene, CDR1 is SGDLS and CDR2 is YYNGEE. This CDR3 has 15 residues. Trimming cost V 4 bases and J 1 base, with 14 bases left between them. The CDR3 loop reads CASSRQATKNTEAFF. CDR3 nucleotide sequence: TGTGCCAGCAGCAGGCAGGCTACCAAGAACACTGAAGCTTTCTTT.

The CDR3 nucleotides read TGTGCCACCAGCCGAGGCCTACCGGGACAAGGGGAAAAACTGTTTTTT. Translating it yields CATSRGLPGQGEKLFF. The genes are TRBV15 and TRBJ1-4, with TRBD1 as a possible D gene (6 bases). The germline V and J ends were trimmed by 5 bases and 8 bases, with 21 bases remaining between them. This CDR3 is 16 amino acids long. The germline V gene encodes CDR1 LNHNV and CDR2 YYDKDF (reference sequence).

The rearrangement uses TRBV28 and TRBJ1-2, with unresolved D. The V end lost 2 bases, the J end lost 5 bases, and 15 bases lay between the germline ends. The CDR3 spans 15 residues. Germline CDR1 is MDHEN and CDR2 is SYDVKM. The chain's CDR3 is CASSLIPSGVYGYTF. The CDR3 bases are TGTGCCAGCAGTTTAATCCCCAGCGGGGTTTATGGCTACACCTTC.

This clone was seen only once. The chain is built from TRBV3-1 (or the pseudogene TRBV3-2) and TRBJ1-6; TRBD1 matches 7 bases. The CDR3 spans 15 residues. Trimming removed 1 base from V and 7 bases from J; junction bases left unmatched: 4. Per germline, CDR1 LGHDT and CDR2 YNNKEL (reference sequence). The CDR3 loop reads CASSQADRDNSPLHF. The CDR3 DNA reads as TGTGCCAGCAGCCAAGCAGACAGGGACAATTCACCCCTCCACTTT.

This rearrangement joins TRBV29-1 to TRBJ2-7; D is ambiguous. Germline CDR1 and CDR2: SQVTM and ANQGSEA. CDR3 size: 12 residues. V dropped 3 bases and J dropped 0 bases, with 6 bases sitting between them. The chain's CDR3 is CSVDTDSYEQYF. The CDR3 region has the DNA TGCAGCGTTGACACAGACTCCTACGAGCAGTACTTC.

The chain joins TRBV4-1 to TRBJ2-3; D unresolved. Germline CDR1 MGHRA, CDR2 YSYEKL. Trimming stripped 1 base from V and 2 bases from J, with 10 bases between. The CDR3 contains 15 residues. Here the CDR3 DNA reads TGCGCCAGCAGCCAAGTTGGTCAGATCACAGATACGCAGTATTTT. This encodes CASSQVGQITDTQYF.

The V gene is TRBV4-3, the J gene TRBJ1-5; D possibly corresponds to TRBD1 (6 bases). V gave up 4 bases and J gave up 5 bases, with 9 bases separating them. The CDR3 covers 13 residues. Germline loops: CDR1 LGHNA, CDR2 YSLEER. CDR3 in amino acids: CASSPNRDQPQHF. The CDR3 nucleotides are TGCGCCAGCAGCCCCAACAGGGATCAGCCCCAGCATTTT.

This chain uses TRBV7-9 with TRBJ2-7, with a possible D match to TRBD2 (6 bases). Germline assignment: CDR1 SEHNR and CDR2 FQNEAQ (reference sequence). CDR3 length: 14 amino acids. Deletions cut 5 bases from V and 4 bases from J, with 15 bases between. The CDR3 DNA is TGTGCCAGCAGCCTAACCCCTCTAGCGTACGAGCAGTACTTC. Translation gives CASSLTPLAYEQYF.

The chain combines TRBV6-4 with TRBJ1-2; 9 bases line up with TRBD1. The germline gives CDR1 MRHNA, CDR2 SNTAGT. J gave up 8 bases and V 8 bases, and 9 bases lay outside the gene matches. The CDR3 runs to 13 residues. The CDR3 sequence is CASYTGTGKGYTF. DNA of the CDR3: TGTGCCAGCTATACCGGGACAGGGAAAGGCTACACCTTC.

The chain recombines TRBV3-1 (or the pseudogene TRBV3-2) with TRBJ1-2; 8 nucleotides agree with TRBD1. CDR3 size: 18 residues. V was clipped by 0 bases and J by 3 bases; unmatched bases: 12. From germline, CDR1 is LGHDT and CDR2 YNNKEL (reference sequence). This CDR3 reads CASSQDNGQGDRDYGYTF. The DNA for the CDR3 is TGTGCCAGCAGCCAAGATAACGGACAGGGTGATCGGGACTATGGCTACACCTTC.

Only one count was recorded for this clone. The rearrangement uses TRBV29-1 and TRBJ2-3, with TRBD2 matching 12 bases. The CDR3 is 14 residues long. Per the germline V gene, CDR1 is SQVTM and CDR2 is ANQGSEA. V dropped 6 bases and J dropped 2; count of bases not matched to a gene: 3. The CDR3 loop is CSVGLAGFTDTQYF. The CDR3 DNA is TGCAGCGTCGGACTAGCGGGGTTCACAGATACGCAGTATTTT.

The chain joins TRBV4-1 to TRBJ1-1; 7 nucleotides agree with TRBD1. V lost 4 bases to trimming and J lost 5 bases; unmatched junction nucleotides: 7. Germline V lookup: CDR1 MGHRA, CDR2 YSYEKL. The CDR3 consists of 14 residues. In nucleotides, the CDR3 is TGCGCCAGCAGCCGCGGGACAGCAAGAACTGAAGCTTTCTTT. Translated: CASSRGTARTEAFF.

The chain has TRBV6-2 or TRBV6-3 and TRBJ2-5, with 7 bases lining up with TRBD2. Germline-derived CDR1 and CDR2 are MNHEY and SVGEGT. V lost 5 bases, J lost 1 base, and 4 bases stayed unmatched. The CDR3 totals 14 residues. As DNA, the CDR3 is TGTGCCAGCAGTACCCGGACTAGCCAAGAGACCCAGTACTTC. Translated, it gives CASSTRTSQETQYF.

The CDR3 region has the DNA TGCGCCAGCAGATCGGGACAGGGGAATCTTGAGCAGTTCTTC. Amino acid sequence: CASRSGQGNLEQFF. The V gene is TRBV5-1, the J gene TRBJ2-1, with 10 bases identical to TRBD1. The trim removed 5 bases at V and 9 bases at J, leaving 8 bases unmatched. The CDR3 runs 14 residues. CDR1 SGHRS and CDR2 YFSETQ come from the germline V gene.

This rearrangement joins TRBV7-3 to TRBJ2-5; 8 nucleotides match TRBD2. Germline V CDR1 and CDR2: SGHTA, FQGTGA. The CDR3 contains 15 residues. V lost 2 bases to trimming and J lost 4 bases; unmatched junction nucleotides: 6. CDR3 loop: CASSLEGTRRETQYF. The CDR3 nucleotides read TGTGCCAGCAGCTTAGAGGGGACTAGGAGAGAGACCCAGTACTTC.

The sample holds a few counts of this clone. CDR3 coding DNA: TGCGCCAGCAGCCAAACAGGGATGAACGAGCAGTACTTC. Translating it yields CASSQTGMNEQYF. This chain joins TRBV4-3 and TRBJ2-7; possible D gene TRBD1, 6 bases. This CDR3 is built from 13 residues. V was trimmed by 2 bases and J by 5 bases, leaving 10 bases between them. Germline V lookup: CDR1 LGHNA, CDR2 YSLEER.

The chain has TRBV4-1 and TRBJ2-5, with 14 bases matching TRBD2. Trimming removed 4 bases from V and 1 base from J; junction bases left unmatched: 11. The CDR3 consists of 19 residues. Looked up from germline, CDR1 is MGHRA and CDR2 is YSYEKL. The CDR3 DNA reads TGCGCCAGCAGCCCAAGACTAGCGGGGGGGCCAGGGTTCCAAGAGACCCAGTACTTC. It specifies CASSPRLAGGPGFQETQYF.

The CDR3 DNA sequence: TGTGCCAGCAGCTTATGGGGAGAAGAGACCCAGTACTTC. It codes for CASSLWGEETQYF. The gene calls are TRBV7-6 and TRBJ2-5; possible D gene TRBD2, 5 bases. CDR3 length: 13 residues. V was trimmed by 2 bases and J by 3 bases, leaving 7 bases between them. Germline loops: CDR1 SGHVS, CDR2 FNYEAQ.

The rearrangement joins TRBV5-1 to TRBJ1-2; perhaps TRBD1 as D (6 bases). CDR1 and CDR2 from the germline V gene are SGHRS and YFSETQ. The CDR3 covers 16 residues. V dropped 3 bases and J dropped 5 bases, with 20 bases sitting between them. CDR3 DNA: TGCGCCAGCAGCTCGGCCCCTAGGGACATCACTTATGGCTACACCTTC. Residues: CASSSAPRDITYGYTF.

The chain joins TRBV15 to TRBJ1-3; TRBD1 matches at 8 bases. The V segment lost 1 base and the J segment 2 bases; nucleotides outside the gene matches: 10. This CDR3 has 18 amino acids. Per germline, CDR1 LNHNV and CDR2 YYDKDF (reference sequence). This chain's CDR3 is CATSRVVTRTGPGNTIYF. CDR3 sequence (DNA): TGTGCCACCAGCAGAGTCGTAACAAGGACAGGGCCTGGAAACACCATATATTTT.

The chain links TRBV28 to TRBJ2-6; D is ambiguous. The V and J ends lost 5 bases and 0 bases respectively, with 17 bases between them. The CDR3 is made up of 18 amino acids. CDR1 is MDHEN and CDR2 is SYDVKM in the germline V gene. The CDR3 DNA reads TGTGCCAGCAGTCCAACCCGAGTGGTTCTCTCTGGGGCCAACGTCCTGACTTTC. Translating gives CASSPTRVVLSGANVLTF.

This chain connects TRBV28 to TRBJ1-5; 8 bases line up with TRBD1. Per the germline V gene, CDR1 is MDHEN and CDR2 is SYDVKM. J gave up 5 bases and V 6 bases, and 9 bases lay outside the gene matches. CDR3 length: 15 residues. CDR3 sequence reads: CASSVGQGADQPQHF. The CDR3, as DNA: TGTGCCAGCAGCGTCGGACAGGGAGCGGATCAGCCCCAGCATTTT.

V gene TRBV2 combines with J gene TRBJ2-7; maybe TRBD1 (5 bases). The ends were cut back, 5 bases at V and 0 bases at J, with 5 bases in the middle. Germline CDR1 SNHLY, CDR2 FYNNEI. This CDR3 region has 12 residues. This chain's CDR3 is CASSTGSYEQYF. CDR3 coding DNA: TGTGCCAGCAGTACAGGCTCCTACGAGCAGTACTTC.